The 8 T cell receptor beta chains below all came from one sample that was sequenced in a study of blood T cell repertoires in COVID-19. Clones were sequenced by immunoSEQ multiplex PCR, and TCRdb holds only the in-frame ones, with some missing. The sample comprises more than 60,000 clones, more than 75% of which are singletons, and around 10% rests with the top ten. Input material: PBMCs or T cells enriched from blood (not recorded which). These receptors were collected from a woman in her 40s who had recovered from COVID-19.

The gene calls are TRBV7-3 and TRBJ1-2; TRBD1 matches at 10 bases. The CDR3 sequence is 14 residues long. The germline V gene encodes CDR1 SGHTA and CDR2 FQGTGA. V gave up 5 bases and J gave up 8 bases; unmatched junction bases: 8. CDR3 in amino acids: CASSPRQGAEGYTF. The CDR3 DNA reads as TGTGCCAGCAGCCCTAGACAGGGGGCGGAAGGCTACACCTTC.

The rearrangement links TRBV19 to TRBJ1-2; D might be TRBD1 (6 bases). The ends were cut back, 5 bases at V and 3 bases at J, with 16 bases in the middle. CDR1 and CDR2 (germline): LNHDA, SQIVND (reference sequence). The CDR3 runs to 15 residues. The CDR3 sequence is CASSARGGADYGYTF. The CDR3 coding sequence is TGTGCCAGTAGTGCCCGGGGGGGCGCTGACTATGGCTACACCTTC.

The genes are TRBV9 and TRBJ2-7; 8 nucleotides match TRBD1. V shed 4 bases, J shed 3 bases, and the junction held 6 bases outside the gene matches. This CDR3 contains 14 residues. Germline CDR1 SGDLS, CDR2 YYNGEE. The CDR3 spells CASSPRQGYYEQYF. CDR3 coding DNA: TGTGCCAGCAGCCCCCGACAGGGGTACTACGAGCAGTACTTC.

The chain joins TRBV10-3 to TRBJ1-1, with 7 positions matching TRBD1. Trimming cost V 11 bases and J 0 bases; bases outside gene matches: 6. Germline V lookup: CDR1 ENHRY, CDR2 SYGVKD. CDR3 size: 13 residues. CDR3 region: CASQGTLNTEAFF. The CDR3 DNA is TGTGCCTCACAGGGGACCCTGAACACTGAAGCTTTCTTT.

This clone was detected once. The V gene is TRBV14, the J gene TRBJ1-1, with D uncertain. Trimming shortened V by 4 bases and J by 1 base, and 10 bases separated the two germline ends. The CDR3 covers 14 residues. Per the germline V gene, CDR1 is SGHDN and CDR2 is FVKESK. For the CDR3, the DNA is TGTGCCAGCAGCCTCACACCTGGGAACACTGAAGCTTTCTTT. The encoded protein is CASSLTPGNTEAFF.

The chain employs TRBV19 and TRBJ1-2; a weak D match, TRBD1 (5 bases). Trimming took 5 bases from V and 4 from J, leaving 17 bases between them. Germline V gives CDR1 LNHDA, CDR2 SQIVND (reference sequence). This CDR3 region has 15 residues. The CDR3, as DNA: TGTGCCAGTAGTGAGGGACTGCGGGCAAGCTATGGCTACACCTTC. As protein: CASSEGLRASYGYTF.

V usage is TRBV10-3 and J usage is TRBJ1-1; D unclear. Trimming cost V 3 bases and J 4 bases, with 15 bases left between them. This CDR3 spans 15 amino acids. Germline CDR1 is ENHRY and CDR2 is SYGVKD. CDR3 in amino acids: CAISEKDGEGTEAFF. As DNA, the CDR3 is TGTGCCATCAGTGAAAAGGACGGGGAGGGCACTGAAGCTTTCTTT.

The gene calls are TRBV12-5 and TRBJ2-2, with 9 bases fitting TRBD1. The CDR3 extends over 16 amino acids. Trimming cost V 0 bases and J 5 bases; bases outside gene matches: 4. The germline V gene encodes CDR1 LGHNT and CDR2 FRNRAP. The chain's CDR3 is CASGLVVGQGTGELFF. CDR3 sequence (DNA): TGTGCTAGTGGTTTGGTAGTCGGACAGGGGACCGGGGAGCTGTTTTTT.